The 24 T cell receptor beta chains in this list originate from one sample, sequenced in a study of T cell changes during pregnancy in multiple sclerosis. Clones were read by immunoSEQ multiplex PCR, and TCRdb kept only the in-frame ones, dropping some. In the table there are fewer than 85,000 clones, 93% of which are singletons. Sequencing used peripheral blood, obtained in the second trimester of pregnancy. The receptors stem from a female donor with multiple sclerosis, enrolled in a pregnancy study.

The V and J genes are TRBV27 and TRBJ1-4, with D perhaps TRBD1 (5 bases). There are 15 residues in the CDR3. The V end was cut by 8 bases, the J end by 3 bases, with 16 bases between. Germline CDR1 reads MNHEY; CDR2 reads SMNVEV (reference sequence). This CDR3 reads CASGGVGLANEKLFF. The CDR3 DNA is TGTGCCAGCGGGGGGGTGGGGCTGGCTAATGAAAAACTGTTTTTT.

The V and J genes are TRBV6-1 and TRBJ2-7; D is perhaps TRBD2 (6 bases). This CDR3 is built from 15 residues. Per germline, CDR1 MNHNS and CDR2 SASEGT. Trimming took 2 bases from V and 4 from J, leaving 15 bases between them. The CDR3 loop is CASSELGTGGYEQYF. The CDR3 DNA reads TGTGCCAGCAGTGAACTGGGGACCGGAGGGTACGAGCAGTACTTC.

Only one count was recorded for this clone. This rearrangement joins TRBV7-9 to TRBJ2-7; D remains unclear. CDR1 is SEHNR and CDR2 is FQNEAQ in the germline V gene (reference sequence). V shed 0 bases and J shed 3 bases, with 9 bases lying between them. This CDR3 has 14 residues. This CDR3 reads CASSLATQDYEQYF. The CDR3 DNA reads as TGTGCCAGCAGCTTAGCCACGCAGGACTACGAGCAGTACTTC.

The chain recombines TRBV30 with TRBJ1-5, with a weak D call TRBD1 (5 bases). Germline V gene sequence: CDR1 GTSNPN, CDR2 SVGIG (reference sequence). There are 14 residues in the CDR3. V lost 0 bases and J 7 bases, leaving 13 bases between the germline ends. The DNA of the CDR3 is TGTGCCTGGAGTGTGTCGGGCGGGGGACAGCCCCAGCATTTT. Its translation is CAWSVSGGGQPQHF.

The gene calls are TRBV10-1 and TRBJ2-3; 7 nucleotides agree with TRBD2. This CDR3 spans 17 amino acids. Germline V CDR1 and CDR2: WNHNN, SYGVQD (reference sequence). The V and J ends lost 0 bases and 0 bases, in that order; junction bases with no gene match: 6. CDR3 sequence reads: CASSESGLADSTDTQYF. CDR3 DNA: TGCGCCAGCAGTGAGTCGGGGCTAGCGGACAGCACAGATACGCAGTATTTT.

The rearrangement links TRBV25-1 to TRBJ1-2, with D perhaps TRBD1 (6 bases). Per the germline V gene, CDR1 is MGHDK and CDR2 is SYGVNS. This CDR3 contains 14 residues. V was trimmed by 1 base and J by 6 bases, leaving 12 bases between them. The CDR3 is CASSESARGDGYTF. The CDR3 coding sequence is TGTGCCAGCAGTGAATCAGCCAGGGGAGATGGCTACACCTTC.

This clone was recorded once. This chain joins TRBV23-1 and TRBJ2-1; D not resolved. TRBV23-1 is marked as an open reading frame, function uncertain. V lost 0 bases and J lost 9, with 18 bases in between. The CDR3 loop spans 16 amino acids. The CDR3 loop reads CASSQSAVILIREQFF. The DNA for the CDR3 is TGCGCCAGCAGTCAATCTGCAGTAATCCTCATCCGTGAGCAGTTCTTC.

The chain joins TRBV18 to TRBJ1-5, with D hard to call. Germline V gene data show CDR1 as KGHSH and CDR2 as LQKENI. With 1 base removed from V and 7 bases from J, the gap between germline ends came to 11 bases. The CDR3 totals 14 residues. The CDR3 spells CASSPLPLRQPQHF. For the CDR3, the DNA is TGTGCCAGCTCACCACTGCCCCTTCGGCAGCCCCAGCATTTT.

This chain links TRBV5-6 with TRBJ2-7; TRBD1 aligns across 7 bases. The CDR3 contains 18 residues. CDR1 and CDR2 from the germline V gene are SGHDT and YYEEEE. The junction had 12 bases not matched to a gene; V was cut back by 0 bases and J by 0 bases. CDR3 sequence (DNA): TGTGCCAGCAGCTTGGTAGGCAGGGGGACAGTTGGCTCCTACGAGCAGTACTTC. Translation gives CASSLVGRGTVGSYEQYF.

This clone was observed a single time. This sequence joins TRBV2 and TRBJ1-2; D uncertain. Looked up from germline, CDR1 is SNHLY and CDR2 is FYNNEI. This CDR3 has 13 amino acids. Trimming took 1 base from V and 8 from J, leaving 11 bases between them. CDR3 in amino acids: CASSEGLVRGYTF. The CDR3 DNA follows: TGTGCCAGCAGTGAAGGGTTAGTGAGGGGCTACACCTTC. Complete variable domain (other parts from reference TRBV2 and TRBJ1-2): EPEVTQTPSHQVTQMGQEVILRCVPISNHLYFYWYRQILGQKVEFLVSFYNNEISEKSEIFDDQFSVERPDGSNFTLKIRSTKLEDSAMYFCASSEGLVRGYTFGSGTRLTVV.

The gene calls are TRBV30 and TRBJ2-5, with D hard to call. Germline CDR1 reads GTSNPN; CDR2 reads SVGIG (reference sequence). V shed 5 bases and J shed 5 bases, with 18 bases lying between them. The CDR3 spans 14 residues. DNA for the CDR3: TGTGCCTGGGACCACCAAGGATTCGGGGAGACCCAGTACTTC. Encoded protein: CAWDHQGFGETQYF.

The rearrangement joins TRBV5-6 to TRBJ1-6; 7 positions match TRBD1. This CDR3 has 17 residues. Germline V lookup: CDR1 SGHDT, CDR2 YYEEEE. V was clipped by 2 bases and J by 2 bases; unmatched bases: 7. The chain's CDR3 is CASSLSLGQAYNSPLHF. CDR3 in DNA: TGTGCCAGCAGCTTATCATTAGGACAGGCCTATAATTCACCCCTCCACTTT. Complete variable domain (other parts from reference TRBV5-6 and TRBJ1-6): DAGVTQSPTHLIKTRGQQVTLRCSPKSGHDTVSWYQQALGQGPQFIFQYYEEEERQRGNFPDRFSGHQFPNYSSELNVNALLLGDSALYLCASSLSLGQAYNSPLHFGNGTRLTVT.

The chain is built from TRBV7-8 and TRBJ1-5; the match to TRBD1 covers 7 bases. The germline CDR1 and CDR2 sequences are SGHVS and FQNEAQ. After removal of 6 bases from V and 5 bases from J, the junction contained 7 bases not matched to a gene. There are 14 residues in the CDR3. The CDR3 region has the DNA TGTGCCAGCAGTCGCCGGGACAGATATCAGCCCCAGCATTTT. Its translation: CASSRRDRYQPQHF.

V is TRBV6-1 and J is TRBJ1-6; D remains ambiguous. The ends were cut back, 3 bases at V and 0 bases at J, with 6 bases in the middle. CDR1 is MNHNS, CDR2 SASEGT, per germline. The CDR3 extends over 15 amino acids. The CDR3 protein is CASSDLSSYNSPLHF. The CDR3 nucleotides read TGTGCCAGCAGTGATCTGAGCTCCTATAATTCACCCCTCCACTTT.

The chain uses TRBV19 and TRBJ1-6; D is undetermined. This CDR3 comprises 16 residues. Germline V gene data show CDR1 as LNHDA and CDR2 as SQIVND (reference sequence). Trimming pared 3 bases from V and 2 bases from J, leaving 11 bases between. CDR3 amino acids: CASSIGGLPYNSPLHF. The CDR3 coding sequence is TGTGCCAGTAGTATTGGAGGGTTACCCTATAATTCACCCCTCCACTTT.

The rearrangement links TRBV18 to TRBJ1-1; 7 bases fit TRBD1. With V trimmed by 4 bases and J by 3 bases, 5 bases remained unmatched. The germline CDR1 and CDR2 sequences are KGHSH and LQKENI. The CDR3 is 14 amino acids. The CDR3 protein is CASSLGGADTEAFF. The CDR3 DNA sequence: TGTGCCAGCTCACTAGGGGGCGCGGACACTGAAGCTTTCTTT.

V and J are TRBV7-3 and TRBJ2-1, with 8 nucleotides matching TRBD2. Germline V gene data show CDR1 as SGHTA and CDR2 as FQGTGA. The CDR3 is made up of 18 amino acids. Losses at the gene ends were 5 bases for V and 8 bases for J; bases not matched to a gene: 20. The CDR3 spells CASSRGPGGGTRVYEQFF. CDR3 bases: TGTGCCAGCAGCCGGGGCCCCGGGGGTGGGACTAGAGTATATGAGCAGTTCTTC.

The V call is TRBV29-1, the J call TRBJ1-1; the D gene is possibly TRBD1 (6 bases). The CDR3 extends over 12 amino acids. Germline CDR1 SQVTM, CDR2 ANQGSEA. V gave up 7 bases and J gave up 3 bases, with 12 bases separating them. CDR3 DNA: TGCAGCGCCAGGGGAGGGGACACTGAAGCTTTCTTT. Translation: CSARGGDTEAFF. Full variable domain (missing parts from reference TRBV29-1 and TRBJ1-1): SAVISQKPSRDICQRGTSLTIQCQVDSQVTMMFWYRQQPGQSLTLIATANQGSEATYESGFVIDKFPISRPNLTFSTLTVSNMSPEDSSIYLCSARGGDTEAFFGQGTRLTVV.

The V gene is TRBV5-4, the J gene TRBJ2-2, with TRBD1 identical over 7 bases. Germline V gene lookup returns CDR1 SGHNT and CDR2 YYREEE (reference sequence). V lost 4 bases, J lost 2 bases, and 8 bases stayed unmatched. This CDR3 has 16 residues. In DNA form, the CDR3 reads TGTGCCAGCAGCACATCCGGGACAGTAAACACCGGGGAGCTGTTTTTT. It yields the protein CASSTSGTVNTGELFF.

The V and J genes are TRBV5-6 and TRBJ1-4, with a weak D call TRBD1 (6 bases). Between the trimmed V and J ends, which lost 4 bases and 7 bases, there was a span of 14 bases. The CDR3 has 14 amino acids. CDR1 and CDR2 from the germline V gene are SGHDT and YYEEEE. The CDR3 nucleotides are TGTGCCAGCAGCCATGGCGCAGGGGTTGAAAAACTGTTTTTT. This translates into CASSHGAGVEKLFF.

CDR3: CASTLAGGRYEQYF. The CDR3 region has the DNA TGTGCCAGCACCTTAGCGGGGGGGCGGTACGAGCAGTACTTC. The chain joins TRBV5-4 to TRBJ2-7; 11 bases align to TRBD2. The CDR3 length is 14 residues. After removal of 6 bases from V and 4 bases from J, the junction contained 6 bases not matched to a gene. Germline assignment: CDR1 SGHNT and CDR2 YYREEE (reference sequence).

V is TRBV19 and J is TRBJ1-5, with 8 positions matching TRBD1. V lost 6 bases, J lost 4 bases, and 8 bases stayed unmatched. The germline V gene encodes CDR1 LNHDA and CDR2 SQIVND (reference sequence). The CDR3 length is 15 residues. CDR3 protein: CASRRGQGPNQPQHF. CDR3 DNA: TGTGCCAGTAGACGAGGACAGGGTCCTAATCAGCCCCAGCATTTT. The full variable domain, in which reference TRBV19 and TRBJ1-5 provide the parts outside the CDR3, is DGGITQSPKYLFRKEGQNVTLSCEQNLNHDAMYWYRQDPGQGLRLIYYSQIVNDFQKGDIAEGYSVSREKKESFPLTVTSAQKNPTAFYLCASRRGQGPNQPQHFGDGTRLSIL.

The rearrangement joins TRBV28 to TRBJ1-5, with D hard to call. The CDR3 has 13 amino acids. The germline V gene has CDR1 MDHEN and CDR2 SYDVKM. V lost 5 bases and J lost 7, with 12 bases in between. The CDR3 bases are TGTGCCAGCAGTATGTCCGGGGAACAGCCCCAGCATTTT. Translated, it gives CASSMSGEQPQHF.

The gene calls are TRBV9 and TRBJ2-1; TRBD2 is a possible D gene (6 bases). The CDR3 runs to 15 residues. The V end lost 0 bases, the J end lost 5 bases, and 12 bases lay between the germline ends. Germline CDR1 is SGDLS and CDR2 is YYNGEE. CDR3 in DNA: TGTGCCAGCAGCGTAGGAACTAGCCAAAACAATGAGCAGTTCTTC. This sequence encodes CASSVGTSQNNEQFF.